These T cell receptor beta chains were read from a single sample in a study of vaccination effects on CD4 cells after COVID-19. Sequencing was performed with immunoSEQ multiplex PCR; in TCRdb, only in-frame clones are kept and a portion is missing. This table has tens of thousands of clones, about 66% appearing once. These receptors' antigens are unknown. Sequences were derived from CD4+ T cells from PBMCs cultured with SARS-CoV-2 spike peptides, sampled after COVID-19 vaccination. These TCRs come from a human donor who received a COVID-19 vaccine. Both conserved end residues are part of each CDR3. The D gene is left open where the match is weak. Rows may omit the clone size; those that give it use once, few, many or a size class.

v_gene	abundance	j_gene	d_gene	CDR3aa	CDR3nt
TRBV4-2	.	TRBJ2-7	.	CASSQEQRIEQYF	TGTGCCAGCAGCCAAGAGCAAAGGATCGAGCAGTACTTC
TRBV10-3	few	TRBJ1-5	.	CAISESTVSNQPQHF	TGTGCCATCAGTGAGTCTACCGTCAGCAATCAGCCCCAGCATTTT
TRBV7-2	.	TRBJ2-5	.	CASALTLGETQYF	TGTGCCAGCGCCCTGACTCTTGGGGAGACCCAGTACTTC
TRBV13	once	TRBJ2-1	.	CASSLQAAAQFF	TGTGCCAGCAGCTTACAAGCGGCTGCGCAGTTCTTC
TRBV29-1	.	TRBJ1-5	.	CSVGGQPQHF	TGCAGCGTTGGGGGTCAGCCCCAGCATTTT
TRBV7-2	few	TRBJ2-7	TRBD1	CASSLEWDRDSGEQYF	TGTGCCAGCAGCTTAGAATGGGACAGGGACTCAGGGGAGCAGTACTTC
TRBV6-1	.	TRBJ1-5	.	CASSDRSGIKGNQPQHF	TGTGCCAGCAGTGACAGGTCCGGGATTAAAGGCAATCAGCCCCAGCATTTT
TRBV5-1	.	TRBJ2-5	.	CASSAYQETQYF	TGCGCCAGCAGCGCCTACCAAGAGACCCAGTACTTC
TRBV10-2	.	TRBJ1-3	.	CASSESQVSGNTIYF	TGCGCCAGCAGTGAGTCGCAGGTCTCTGGAAACACCATATATTTT
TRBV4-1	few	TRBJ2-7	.	CASSQGGGTTREQYF	TGCGCCAGCAGCCAAGGAGGAGGAACGACCCGCGAGCAGTACTTC
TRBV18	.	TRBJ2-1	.	CASSPPTWTSSYNEQFF	TGTGCCAGCTCACCCCCCACCTGGACTTCCTCCTACAATGAGCAGTTCTTC
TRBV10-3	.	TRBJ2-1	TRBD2	CAIRNGRAAYNEQFF	TGTGCCATCAGAAACGGGAGGGCCGCCTACAATGAGCAGTTCTTC
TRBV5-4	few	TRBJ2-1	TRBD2	CASSLGWREGLIGQQFF	TGTGCCAGCAGCTTGGGGTGGCGGGAGGGCCTCATTGGGCAGCAGTTCTTC
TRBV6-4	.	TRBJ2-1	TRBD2	CASRASGVNEQFF	TGTGCCAGCAGGGCTAGCGGGGTCAATGAGCAGTTCTTC
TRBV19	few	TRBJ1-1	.	CAPPQTVRGNTEAFF	TGTGCCCCACCCCAAACTGTCCGGGGGAACACTGAAGCTTTCTTT
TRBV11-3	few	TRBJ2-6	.	CASSSDRTGANVLTF	TGTGCCAGCAGCTCGGACAGAACTGGGGCCAACGTCCTGACTTTC
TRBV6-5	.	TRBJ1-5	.	CASSYAGNSNQPQHF	TGTGCCAGCAGTTACGCAGGGAACAGCAATCAGCCCCAGCATTTT
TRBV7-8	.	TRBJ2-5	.	CASSTYGRGQETQYF	TGTGCCAGCAGCACGTATGGCAGGGGCCAAGAGACCCAGTACTTC
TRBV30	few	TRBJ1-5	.	CAWSQGEQPQHF	TGTGCCTGGAGTCAAGGGGAACAGCCCCAGCATTTT
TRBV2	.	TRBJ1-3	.	CASSRQTRLGNTIYF	TGTGCCAGCAGCCGACAGACTCGACTTGGAAACACCATATATTTT
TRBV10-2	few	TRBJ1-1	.	CASSWGSTEAFF	TGCGCCAGCAGCTGGGGAAGTACTGAAGCTTTCTTT
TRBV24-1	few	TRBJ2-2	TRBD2	CATSEGTSFTGELFF	TGTGCCACCAGTGAAGGGACTAGTTTTACCGGGGAGCTGTTTTTT
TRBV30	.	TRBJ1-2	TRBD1	CAWSVQQGGGYTF	TGTGCCTGGAGTGTACAACAGGGGGGTGGCTACACCTTC
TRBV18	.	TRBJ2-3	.	CASSPYPPDTQYF	TGTGCCAGCTCACCATACCCCCCAGATACGCAGTATTTT
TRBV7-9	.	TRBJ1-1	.	CASSLPTGAFF	TGTGCCAGCAGCTTGCCTACCGGCGCTTTCTTT
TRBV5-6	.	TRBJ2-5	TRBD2	CASTLAGGPRETQYF	TGTGCCAGCACACTAGCGGGGGGGCCTCGAGAGACCCAGTACTTC
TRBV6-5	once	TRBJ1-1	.	CASRDSGFRAFF	TGTGCCAGCAGAGACTCGGGTTTTAGAGCTTTCTTT
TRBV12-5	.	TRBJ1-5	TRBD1	CASVPQGPYQPQHF	TGTGCTAGTGTTCCACAGGGGCCTTATCAGCCCCAGCATTTT
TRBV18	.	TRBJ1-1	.	CASSSDEGNTEAFF	TGTGCCAGCTCGTCTGACGAGGGGAACACTGAAGCTTTCTTT
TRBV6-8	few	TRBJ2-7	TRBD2	CATETSGNEQYF	TGTGCCACTGAAACTAGCGGGAACGAGCAGTACTTC
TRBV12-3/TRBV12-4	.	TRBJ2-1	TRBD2	CASSSVAGGQFF	TGTGCCAGCAGTTCGGTGGCGGGAGGGCAGTTCTTC
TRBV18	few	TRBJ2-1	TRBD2	CASSPRTSGGHNEQFF	TGTGCCAGCTCACCCAGGACTAGCGGGGGGCACAATGAGCAGTTCTTC
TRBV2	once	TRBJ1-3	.	CASSPDVSSGNTIYF	TGTGCCAGCAGTCCCGACGTGAGCTCTGGAAACACCATATATTTT
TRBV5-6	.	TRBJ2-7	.	CASRLGRQLVNEQYF	TGTGCCAGCAGGCTGGGGCGGCAGTTGGTTAACGAGCAGTACTTC
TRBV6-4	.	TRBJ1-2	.	CASSERLGKALGYGYTF	TGTGCCAGCAGTGAACGGCTGGGAAAGGCTTTGGGGTATGGCTACACCTTC
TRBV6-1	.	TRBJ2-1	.	CASSEPRHSYNEQFF	TGTGCCAGCAGTGAACCCCGCCACTCCTACAATGAGCAGTTCTTC
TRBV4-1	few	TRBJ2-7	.	CASSQLDLMALGYEQYF	TGCGCCAGCAGCCAACTCGACCTCATGGCCCTGGGCTACGAGCAGTACTTC
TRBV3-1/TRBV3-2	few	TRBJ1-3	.	CASSHTASSGNTIYF	TGTGCCAGCAGCCACACGGCAAGCTCTGGAAACACCATATATTTT